The clone carrying this TCR beta chain appeared a few times. Antigen: not known. For the second PCR, which ran for about 7 to 11 cycles, a sample-barcoded 5' primer and a J-beta primer mix were used. TCRdb processed the 5' RACE reads anew with MiXCR; each CDR3 protein has one entry. Among some 1.5 million distinct CDR3 sequences listed, approximately 28% were seen once. Collection of around 9.3 milliliters of peripheral blood was performed for each donor. This record comes from a study of blood T cells in healthy people across ages. Study observations and caveats: Possibly confounding the expanded clonotype changes was the fact that donor CMV status was unknown.

Trimming stripped 4 bases from V and 1 base from J, with 8 bases between. The CDR3 extends over 12 amino acids. Germline CDR1 DFQATT, CDR2 SNEGSKA (reference sequence). This receptor was taken from a woman in her 30s in good health. Specimen: blood. The chain is built from TRBV20-1 and TRBJ2-7; D ambiguous. In DNA, the CDR3 is TGCAGTGCTACTAGAAAATCCTACGAGCAGTACTTC. This sequence encodes CSATRKSYEQYF.